Listed below are T cell receptor beta chains from one sample, sequenced in a study of cytomegalovirus exposure and HLA in healthy donors. Repertoires were generated with immunoSEQ multiplex PCR, while TCRdb's copy carries only in-frame clones and drops some. The sample records some 200,000 clones, 78% being singletons. Sequences were obtained from PBMCs. Every receptor here comes from a female donor in good health and CMV-seronegative. Each CDR3 is given with its conserved first and last residue. Each record gives: J gene, clone size, V gene, D gene, CDR3 DNA, CDR3 protein. A D gene is named only where the DNA matches it firmly. Clone size appears in some rows only: once, few, many, or a class for an expanded clone.

TRBJ1-4,NA,TRBV19,NA,TGTGCCAGTAGTATAAGAGGAACAGGGTCAGAAAAACTGTTTTTT,CASSIRGTGSEKLFF
TRBJ2-1,few,TRBV18,NA,TGTGCCAGCTCACCAACTTCGCGGAATGAGCAGTTCTTC,CASSPTSRNEQFF
TRBJ2-4,NA,TRBV27,NA,TGTGCCAGCAGTTATGCCCAGGGGAACATTCAGTACTTC,CASSYAQGNIQYF
TRBJ2-6,NA,TRBV9,NA,TGTGCCAGCAGCGTTGGGGCTGGTGGGGCCAACGTCCTGACTTTC,CASSVGAGGANVLTF
TRBJ2-7,NA,TRBV2,NA,TGTGCCAGCAGTGGCGGGGCCCCGTCCTACGAGCAGTACTTC,CASSGGAPSYEQYF
TRBJ2-2,NA,TRBV2,TRBD1,TGTGCCAGCAGTTCCCGACAGGGGGCTACCGGGGAGCTGTTTTTT,CASSSRQGATGELFF
TRBJ2-7,NA,TRBV27,TRBD1,TGTGCCAGCTGGGGACAGTTCCCCTACGAGCAGTACTTC,CASWGQFPYEQYF
TRBJ2-3,NA,TRBV6-1,NA,TGTGCCAGCAGTGAAAGCCGGGGTGGCACAGATACGCAGTATTTT,CASSESRGGTDTQYF
TRBJ2-2,NA,TRBV27,TRBD2,TGTGCCAGCAGCCCCGGATTAGCGGGAGTAACCGGGGAGCTGTTTTTT,CASSPGLAGVTGELFF
TRBJ2-7,NA,TRBV4-1,TRBD2,TGCGCCAGCAGCCAGGACCTAGCGGGGGGCTACGAGCAGTACTTC,CASSQDLAGGYEQYF
TRBJ2-3,NA,TRBV7-2,TRBD2,TGTGCCAGCAGCTTAGGTCCTCTAGCGGGGGGGCATACGCAGTATTTT,CASSLGPLAGGHTQYF
TRBJ2-7,NA,TRBV30,TRBD2,TGTGCCTGGAGTGCTAGCGGGGTCGACGAGCAGTACTTC,CAWSASGVDEQYF
TRBJ1-5,NA,TRBV19,TRBD1,TGTGCCAGTAGCCAGATGACAGGGTACAATCAGCCCCAGCATTTT,CASSQMTGYNQPQHF
TRBJ1-2,NA,TRBV2,NA,TGTGCCAGCACCCAGGTTTCTAACTATGGCTACACCTTC,CASTQVSNYGYTF